These T cell receptor beta chains were read from a single sample in a study of shared clonotypes between healthy human individuals. TCRdb's table, derived via immunoSEQ multiplex PCR, lists solely in-frame clones and lacks some. Of roughly 1,100,000 clones listed, under 80% are singletons. The specimen was memory CD4+ T cells sorted from blood. Every receptor here comes from a man aged 18 to 35 in good health. The CDR3 runs from the conserved cysteine through the conserved F or W. Fields, in order: clone size, V gene, D gene, J gene, CDR3 protein, CDR3 DNA. A D gene is named only where the DNA matches it firmly. Where a row states a size, it is once, few, many or the class of an expanded clone; other rows omit it.

.	TRBV6-5	.	TRBJ1-2	CASSYRVNYGYTF	TGTGCCAGCAGTTACCGGGTTAACTATGGCTACACCTTC
few	TRBV6-1	.	TRBJ1-5	CASSQAPQPQHF	TGTGCCAGCAGTCAAGCGCCCCAGCCCCAGCATTTT
.	TRBV7-7	TRBD2	TRBJ2-3	CASSSGLAPTDTQYF	TGTGCTAGCAGCTCAGGACTAGCGCCCACAGATACGCAGTATTTT
.	TRBV25-1	.	TRBJ1-2	CASSEPDRLYGYTF	TGTGCCAGCAGCGAGCCCGACAGGCTCTATGGCTACACCTTC
.	TRBV14	.	TRBJ2-7	CASSQFAYEQYF	TGTGCCAGCAGCCAATTCGCCTACGAGCAGTACTTC
.	TRBV4-1	.	TRBJ2-2	CASSQGIQSGTDTGELFF	TGCGCCAGCAGCCAAGGTATCCAGAGTGGGACTGACACCGGGGAGCTGTTTTTT
.	TRBV6-5	.	TRBJ2-7	CASRGFSYEQYF	TGTGCCAGCAGGGGTTTTTCCTACGAGCAGTACTTC
.	TRBV5-4	.	TRBJ2-7	CASSFGRDSSYEQYF	TGTGCCAGCAGCTTCGGGCGGGATTCCTCCTACGAGCAGTACTTC
.	TRBV5-1	TRBD1	TRBJ2-2	CASSPSPGGNTGELFF	TGCGCCAGCAGCCCATCCCCAGGGGGAAACACCGGGGAGCTGTTTTTT
.	TRBV27	.	TRBJ2-7	CASSFKVPIAYEQYF	TGTGCCAGCAGTTTCAAGGTTCCCATCGCCTACGAGCAGTACTTC
.	TRBV7-3	TRBD2	TRBJ2-3	CASSSHSGGVAGTDTQYF	TGTGCCAGCAGCTCACATAGCGGGGGGGTCGCCGGCACAGATACGCAGTATTTT
.	TRBV5-1	TRBD2	TRBJ2-3	CASSQAGAWDTQYF	TGCGCCAGCTCCCAGGCGGGAGCGTGGGATACGCAGTATTTT